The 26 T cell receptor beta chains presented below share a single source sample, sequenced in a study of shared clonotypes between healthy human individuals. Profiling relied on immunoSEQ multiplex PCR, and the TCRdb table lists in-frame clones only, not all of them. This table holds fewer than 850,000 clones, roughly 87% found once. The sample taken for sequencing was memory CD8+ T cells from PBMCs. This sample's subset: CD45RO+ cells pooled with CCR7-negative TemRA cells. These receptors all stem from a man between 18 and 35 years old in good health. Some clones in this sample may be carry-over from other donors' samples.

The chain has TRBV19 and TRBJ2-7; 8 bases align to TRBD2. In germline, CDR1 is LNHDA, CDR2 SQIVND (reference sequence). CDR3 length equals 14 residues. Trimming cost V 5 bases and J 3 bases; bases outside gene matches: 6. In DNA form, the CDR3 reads TGTGCCAGTAGTCCGGTTGCGGGAGGCTACGAGCAGTACTTC. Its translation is CASSPVAGGYEQYF.

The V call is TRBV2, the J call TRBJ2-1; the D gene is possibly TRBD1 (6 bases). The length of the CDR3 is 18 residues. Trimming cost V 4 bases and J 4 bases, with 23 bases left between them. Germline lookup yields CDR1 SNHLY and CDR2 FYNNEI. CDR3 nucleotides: TGTGCCAGCAGTGGTTCCCCCGTTACAGGGCCCGGGTACAATGAGCAGTTCTTC. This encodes CASSGSPVTGPGYNEQFF.

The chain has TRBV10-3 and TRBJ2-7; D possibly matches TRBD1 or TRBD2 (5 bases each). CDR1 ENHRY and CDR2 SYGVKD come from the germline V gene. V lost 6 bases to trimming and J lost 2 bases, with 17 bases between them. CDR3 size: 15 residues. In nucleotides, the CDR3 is TGTGCCATCAGCGATGACCGGGACGAAGCCTACGAGCAGTACTTC. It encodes CAISDDRDEAYEQYF.

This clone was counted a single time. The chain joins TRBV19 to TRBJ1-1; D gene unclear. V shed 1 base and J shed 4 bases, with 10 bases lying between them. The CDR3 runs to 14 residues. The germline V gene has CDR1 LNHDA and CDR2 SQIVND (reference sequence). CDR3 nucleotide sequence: TGTGCCAGTAGTATAGGTGGAGTTGGCACTGAAGCTTTCTTT. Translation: CASSIGGVGTEAFF. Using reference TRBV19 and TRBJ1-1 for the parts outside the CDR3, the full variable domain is DGGITQSPKYLFRKEGQNVTLSCEQNLNHDAMYWYRQDPGQGLRLIYYSQIVNDFQKGDIAEGYSVSREKKESFPLTVTSAQKNPTAFYLCASSIGGVGTEAFFGQGTRLTVV.

The CDR3 loop is CASSLVLGQPYEQYF. CDR3 in DNA: TGTGCCAGCAGCTTAGTATTGGGACAGCCCTACGAGCAGTACTTC. The chain links TRBV7-9 to TRBJ2-7; TRBD1 agrees at 7 bases. Germline CDR1 reads SEHNR; CDR2 reads FQNEAQ (reference sequence). The CDR3 loop spans 15 amino acids. The trim removed 1 base at V and 2 bases at J, leaving 5 bases unmatched.

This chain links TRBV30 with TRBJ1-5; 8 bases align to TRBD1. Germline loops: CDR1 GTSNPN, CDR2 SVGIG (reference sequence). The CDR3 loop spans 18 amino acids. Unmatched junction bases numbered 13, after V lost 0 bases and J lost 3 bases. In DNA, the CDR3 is TGTGCCTGGAGTGTACTGCCCGCGTCAGGGGGCTACAATCAGCCCCAGCATTTT. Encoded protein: CAWSVLPASGGYNQPQHF.

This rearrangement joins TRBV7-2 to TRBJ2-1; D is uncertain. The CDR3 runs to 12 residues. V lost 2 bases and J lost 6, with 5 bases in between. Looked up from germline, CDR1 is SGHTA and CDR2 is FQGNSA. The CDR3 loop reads CASSLTRNEQFF. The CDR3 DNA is TGTGCCAGCAGCTTAACACGCAATGAGCAGTTCTTC.

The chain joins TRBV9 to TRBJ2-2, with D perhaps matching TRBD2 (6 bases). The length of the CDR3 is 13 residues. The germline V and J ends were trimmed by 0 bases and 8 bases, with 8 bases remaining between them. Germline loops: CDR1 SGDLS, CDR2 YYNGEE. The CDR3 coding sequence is TGTGCCAGCAGCGTAGCGGCGGGAGGGGAGCTGTTTTTT. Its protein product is CASSVAAGGELFF.

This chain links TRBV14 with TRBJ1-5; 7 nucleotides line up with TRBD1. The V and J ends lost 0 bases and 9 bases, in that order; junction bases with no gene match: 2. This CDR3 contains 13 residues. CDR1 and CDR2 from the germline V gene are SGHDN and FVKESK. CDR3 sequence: CASSQEGGSPQHF. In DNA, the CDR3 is TGTGCCAGCAGCCAAGAAGGGGGCTCGCCCCAGCATTTT.

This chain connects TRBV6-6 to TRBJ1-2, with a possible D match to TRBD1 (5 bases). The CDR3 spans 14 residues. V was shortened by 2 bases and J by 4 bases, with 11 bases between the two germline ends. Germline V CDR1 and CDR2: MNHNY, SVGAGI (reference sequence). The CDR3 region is CASSYPDRAYGYTF. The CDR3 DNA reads TGTGCCAGCAGTTACCCCGACAGAGCCTATGGCTACACCTTC.

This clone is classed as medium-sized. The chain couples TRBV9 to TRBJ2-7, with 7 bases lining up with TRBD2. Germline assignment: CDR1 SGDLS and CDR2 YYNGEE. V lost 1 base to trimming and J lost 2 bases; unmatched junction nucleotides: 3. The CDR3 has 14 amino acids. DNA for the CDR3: TGTGCCAGCAGCGTAAGCCGGGAGGCCTACGAGCAGTACTTC. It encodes CASSVSREAYEQYF.

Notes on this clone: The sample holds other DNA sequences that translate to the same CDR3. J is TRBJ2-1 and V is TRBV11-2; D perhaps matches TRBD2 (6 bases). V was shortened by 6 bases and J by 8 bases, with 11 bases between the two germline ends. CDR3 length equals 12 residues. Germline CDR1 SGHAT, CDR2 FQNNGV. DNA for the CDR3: TGTGCCAGCAGGTCTAGCGCCGATGAGCAGTTCTTC. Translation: CASRSSADEQFF. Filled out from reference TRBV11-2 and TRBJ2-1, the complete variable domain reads EAGVAQSPRYKIIEKRQSVAFWCNPISGHATLYWYQQILGQGPKLLIQFQNNGVVDDSQLPKDRFSAERLKGVDSTLKIQPAKLEDSAVYLCASRSSADEQFFGPGTRLTVL.

DNA for the CDR3: TGTGCCACCAGCAGAGGGTTCCAGGGCGGGGTCTCCTACGAGCAGTACTTC. This codes for CATSRGFQGGVSYEQYF. The chain couples TRBV15 to TRBJ2-7; D perhaps matches TRBD2 (6 bases). This CDR3 has 17 residues. Germline V gene sequence: CDR1 LNHNV, CDR2 YYDKDF (reference sequence). Trimming pared 1 base from V and 0 bases from J, leaving 16 bases between. Supplemented by reference TRBV15 and TRBJ2-7, the full variable domain reads DAMVIQNPRYQVTQFGKPVTLSCSQTLNHNVMYWYQQKSSQAPKLLFHYYDKDFNNEADTPDNFQSRRPNTSFCFLDIRSPGLGDTAMYLCATSRGFQGGVSYEQYFGPGTRLTVT.

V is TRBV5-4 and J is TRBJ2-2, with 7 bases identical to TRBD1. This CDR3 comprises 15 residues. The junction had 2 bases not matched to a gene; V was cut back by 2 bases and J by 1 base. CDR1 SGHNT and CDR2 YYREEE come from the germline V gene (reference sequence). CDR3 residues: CASSLRQGNTGELFF. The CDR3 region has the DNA TGTGCCAGCAGCTTAAGACAGGGGAACACCGGGGAGCTGTTTTTT.

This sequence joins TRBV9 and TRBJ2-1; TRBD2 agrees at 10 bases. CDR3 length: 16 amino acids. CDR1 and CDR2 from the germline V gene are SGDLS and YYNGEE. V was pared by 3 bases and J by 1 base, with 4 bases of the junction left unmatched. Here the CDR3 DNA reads TGTGCCAGCAGCGAGAGCGGGAGGGCTTCCTACAATGAGCAGTTCTTC. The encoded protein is CASSESGRASYNEQFF.

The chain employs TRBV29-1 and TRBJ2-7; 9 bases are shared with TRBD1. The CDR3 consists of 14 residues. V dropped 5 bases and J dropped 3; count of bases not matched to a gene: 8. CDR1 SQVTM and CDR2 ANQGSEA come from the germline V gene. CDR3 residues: CSVSATGGLYEQYF. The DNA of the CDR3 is TGCAGCGTTTCGGCGACAGGGGGGCTCTACGAGCAGTACTTC.

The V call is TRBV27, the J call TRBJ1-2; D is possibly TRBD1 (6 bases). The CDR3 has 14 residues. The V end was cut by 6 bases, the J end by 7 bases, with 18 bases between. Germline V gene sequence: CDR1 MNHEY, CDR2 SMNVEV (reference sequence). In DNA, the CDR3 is TGTGCCAGCAGGACATACAGGGAAACGGGTGGCTACACCTTC. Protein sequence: CASRTYRETGGYTF.

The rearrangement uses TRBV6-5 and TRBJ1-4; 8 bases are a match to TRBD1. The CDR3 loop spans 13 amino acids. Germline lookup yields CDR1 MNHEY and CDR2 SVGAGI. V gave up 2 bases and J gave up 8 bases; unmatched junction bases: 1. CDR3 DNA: TGTGCCAGCAGTTACCGGGACAGGGAAAAACTGTTTTTT. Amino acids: CASSYRDREKLFF.

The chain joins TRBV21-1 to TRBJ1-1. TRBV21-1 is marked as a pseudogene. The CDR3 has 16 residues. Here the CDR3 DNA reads TGTGCCAGCAGCAATTACAACACATCCTTTGAACACTGGGCTTTCTTT. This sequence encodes CASSNYNTSFEHWAFF.

CDR3 sequence (DNA): TGTGCCAGCAGCTCGACCGGGACTAGCGGGAGGAACGAGCAGTACTTC. Its protein product is CASSSTGTSGRNEQYF. The chain links TRBV7-9 to TRBJ2-7; 15 nucleotides agree with TRBD2. Germline CDR1 and CDR2: SEHNR and FQNEAQ (reference sequence). The junction had 6 bases not matched to a gene; V was cut back by 4 bases and J by 5 bases. The CDR3 loop spans 16 amino acids.

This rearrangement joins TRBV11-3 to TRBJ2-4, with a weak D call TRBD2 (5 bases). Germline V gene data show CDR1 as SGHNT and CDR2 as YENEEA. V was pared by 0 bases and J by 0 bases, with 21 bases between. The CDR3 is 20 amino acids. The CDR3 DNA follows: TGTGCCAGCAGCTTAGATAAGGAGAGGGAGCAACTCGTAGCCAAAAACATTCAGTACTTC. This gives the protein CASSLDKEREQLVAKNIQYF.

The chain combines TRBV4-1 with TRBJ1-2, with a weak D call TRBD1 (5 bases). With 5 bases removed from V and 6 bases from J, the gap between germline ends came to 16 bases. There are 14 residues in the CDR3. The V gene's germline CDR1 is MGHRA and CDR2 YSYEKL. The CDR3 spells CASSSKTLGDGYTF. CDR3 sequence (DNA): TGCGCCAGCAGCTCCAAGACCCTGGGGGATGGCTACACCTTC.

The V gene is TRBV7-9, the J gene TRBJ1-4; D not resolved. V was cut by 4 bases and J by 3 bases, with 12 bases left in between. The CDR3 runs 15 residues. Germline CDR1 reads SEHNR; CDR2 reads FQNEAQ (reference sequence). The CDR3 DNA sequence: TGTGCCAGCAGCTGGAGCGAAACCCCTAATGAAAAACTGTTTTTT. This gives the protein CASSWSETPNEKLFF.

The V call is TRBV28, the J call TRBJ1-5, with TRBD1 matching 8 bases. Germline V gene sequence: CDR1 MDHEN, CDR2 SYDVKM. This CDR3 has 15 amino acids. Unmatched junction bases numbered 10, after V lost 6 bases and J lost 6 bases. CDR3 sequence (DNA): TGTGCCAGCAGATACCTGACAGGGGCACGTCAGCCCCAGCATTTT. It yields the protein CASRYLTGARQPQHF.

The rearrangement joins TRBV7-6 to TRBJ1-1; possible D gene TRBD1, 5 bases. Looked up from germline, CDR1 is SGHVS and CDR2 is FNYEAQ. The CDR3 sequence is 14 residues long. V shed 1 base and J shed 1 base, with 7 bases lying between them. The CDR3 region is CASSLDRGNTEAFF. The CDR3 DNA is TGTGCCAGCAGCTTAGATAGGGGGAACACTGAAGCTTTCTTT.

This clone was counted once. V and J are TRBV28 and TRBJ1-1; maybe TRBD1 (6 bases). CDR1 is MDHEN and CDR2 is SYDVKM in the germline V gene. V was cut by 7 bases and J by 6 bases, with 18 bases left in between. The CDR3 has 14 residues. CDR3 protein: CASTQNRGQAEAFF. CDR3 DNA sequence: TGTGCCAGCACTCAGAACCGGGGGCAGGCTGAAGCTTTCTTT.